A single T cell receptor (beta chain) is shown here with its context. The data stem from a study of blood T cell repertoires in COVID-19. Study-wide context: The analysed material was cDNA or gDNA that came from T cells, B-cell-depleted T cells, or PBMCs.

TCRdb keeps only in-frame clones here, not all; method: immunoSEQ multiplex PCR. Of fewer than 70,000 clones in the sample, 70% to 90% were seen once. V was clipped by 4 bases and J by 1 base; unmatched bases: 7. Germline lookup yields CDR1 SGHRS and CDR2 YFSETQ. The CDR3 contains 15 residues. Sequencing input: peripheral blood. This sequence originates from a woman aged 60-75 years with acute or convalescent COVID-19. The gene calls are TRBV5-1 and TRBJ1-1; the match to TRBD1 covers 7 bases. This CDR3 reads CASSMRTGKNTEAFF. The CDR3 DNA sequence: TGCGCCAGCAGCATGAGGACAGGAAAGAACACTGAAGCTTTCTTT.